This is a list of T cell receptor beta chains from one sample in a study of metastatic and nonmetastatic thyroid tumors. Through MiXCR, TCRdb re-clonotyped the PCR reads. The sample records under 75,000 clones, 18% being singletons. The sample was blood. The origin of the receptors is a female donor with papillary thyroid cancer or a benign thyroid nodule (not recorded which). Some clones in this sample may be carry-over from other donors' samples. Each CDR3 is given with its conserved first and last residue. Each record gives: clone size, J gene, V gene, D gene, CDR3 protein, CDR3 DNA. D genes are given only for firm matches. Only part of the rows carry a size: once, few, many, or a class if the clone is expanded.

abundance: many; j_gene: TRBJ1-1; v_gene: TRBV5-1; d_gene: -; CDR3aa: CASSFQTGSTEAFF; CDR3nt: TGCGCCAGCAGCTTCCAAACAGGAAGCACTGAAGCTTTCTTT
abundance: -; j_gene: TRBJ2-7; v_gene: TRBV6-1; d_gene: -; CDR3aa: CASSEAESSYEQYF; CDR3nt: TGTGCCAGCAGTGAAGCGGAGAGCTCCTACGAGCAGTACTTC
abundance: many; j_gene: TRBJ2-5; v_gene: TRBV20-1; d_gene: TRBD2; CDR3aa: CSALTSTSYQETQYF; CDR3nt: TGCAGTGCCCTGACTAGCACCTCATACCAAGAGACCCAGTACTTC
abundance: -; j_gene: TRBJ1-1; v_gene: TRBV3-1; d_gene: -; CDR3aa: CASSQSRGDSEAFF; CDR3nt: TGTGCCAGCAGCCAATCTAGAGGGGACTCTGAAGCTTTCTTT
abundance: many; j_gene: TRBJ2-2; v_gene: TRBV10-3; d_gene: TRBD2; CDR3aa: CAHSRGAGELFF; CDR3nt: TGTGCCCATAGCCGGGGGGCCGGGGAGCTGTTTTTT
abundance: -; j_gene: TRBJ2-1; v_gene: TRBV5-6; d_gene: -; CDR3aa: CASSPGTLNEQFF; CDR3nt: TGTGCCAGCAGCCCCGGGACGCTGAATGAGCAGTTCTTC
abundance: -; j_gene: TRBJ1-6; v_gene: TRBV7-3; d_gene: -; CDR3aa: CASSFAGANSPLHF; CDR3nt: TGTGCCAGCAGCTTCGCAGGGGCTAATTCACCCCTCCACTTT
abundance: many; j_gene: TRBJ2-3; v_gene: TRBV20-1; d_gene: -; CDR3aa: CSARDLVTDTQYF; CDR3nt: TGCAGTGCTAGAGATCTCGTCACAGATACGCAGTATTTT
abundance: many; j_gene: TRBJ2-1; v_gene: TRBV10-3; d_gene: TRBD1; CDR3aa: CAIRNRGRDNEQFF; CDR3nt: TGTGCCATCAGAAACAGGGGAAGAGACAATGAGCAGTTCTTC
abundance: many; j_gene: TRBJ2-7; v_gene: TRBV27; d_gene: -; CDR3aa: CASRRVGTAYEQYF; CDR3nt: TGTGCCAGCAGGAGGGTCGGAACAGCCTACGAGCAGTACTTC
abundance: -; j_gene: TRBJ1-4; v_gene: TRBV6-2/TRBV6-3; d_gene: -; CDR3aa: CASSYSTHNEGLFF; CDR3nt: TGTGCCAGCAGTTACAGCACCCATAATGAGGGACTGTTTTTT
abundance: many; j_gene: TRBJ2-1; v_gene: TRBV6-4; d_gene: TRBD2; CDR3aa: CASSEVASGSNEQFF; CDR3nt: TGTGCCAGCAGTGAAGTAGCTAGCGGGAGCAATGAGCAGTTCTTC
abundance: many; j_gene: TRBJ2-7; v_gene: TRBV7-9; d_gene: TRBD1; CDR3aa: CASSPGTGVYGQYF; CDR3nt: TGTGCCAGCAGCCCCGGGACAGGGGTTTACGGGCAGTACTTC
abundance: few; j_gene: TRBJ1-1; v_gene: TRBV6-4; d_gene: -; CDR3aa: CASSDSSMTEAFF; CDR3nt: TGTGCCAGCAGTGACTCTAGTATGACTGAAGCTTTCTTT
abundance: -; j_gene: TRBJ2-7; v_gene: TRBV11-2; d_gene: -; CDR3aa: CASSLVRWTASYEQYF; CDR3nt: TGTGCCAGCAGCTTAGTCCGGTGGACAGCCTCCTACGAGCAGTACTTC
abundance: -; j_gene: TRBJ2-1; v_gene: TRBV20-1; d_gene: TRBD2; CDR3aa: CSASDPLAGGYNEQFF; CDR3nt: TGCAGTGCTAGTGACCCCCTAGCGGGAGGATACAATGAGCAGTTCTTC
abundance: -; j_gene: TRBJ2-7; v_gene: TRBV7-6; d_gene: -; CDR3aa: CASSLGQQYEQYF; CDR3nt: TGTGCCAGCAGCTTGGGCCAGCAGTACGAGCAGTACTTC
abundance: many; j_gene: TRBJ1-1; v_gene: TRBV29-1; d_gene: -; CDR3aa: CSVDLVGAYTEAFF; CDR3nt: TGCAGCGTTGACCTTGTGGGGGCCTACACTGAAGCTTTCTTT
abundance: many; j_gene: TRBJ1-3; v_gene: TRBV2; d_gene: -; CDR3aa: CASTGTGSGNTIYF; CDR3nt: TGTGCCAGCACTGGGACGGGCTCTGGAAACACCATATATTTT
abundance: many; j_gene: TRBJ1-5; v_gene: TRBV10-2; d_gene: -; CDR3aa: CASSDDSQTFNQPQHF; CDR3nt: TGCGCCAGCAGTGACGACAGTCAAACTTTCAATCAGCCCCAGCATTTT
abundance: many; j_gene: TRBJ2-7; v_gene: TRBV29-1; d_gene: -; CDR3aa: CSVETGYEQYF; CDR3nt: TGCAGCGTTGAAACAGGCTACGAGCAGTACTTC
abundance: many; j_gene: TRBJ1-6; v_gene: TRBV30; d_gene: -; CDR3aa: CAWSVGNSPLHF; CDR3nt: TGTGCCTGGAGTGTCGGGAATTCACCCCTCCACTTT